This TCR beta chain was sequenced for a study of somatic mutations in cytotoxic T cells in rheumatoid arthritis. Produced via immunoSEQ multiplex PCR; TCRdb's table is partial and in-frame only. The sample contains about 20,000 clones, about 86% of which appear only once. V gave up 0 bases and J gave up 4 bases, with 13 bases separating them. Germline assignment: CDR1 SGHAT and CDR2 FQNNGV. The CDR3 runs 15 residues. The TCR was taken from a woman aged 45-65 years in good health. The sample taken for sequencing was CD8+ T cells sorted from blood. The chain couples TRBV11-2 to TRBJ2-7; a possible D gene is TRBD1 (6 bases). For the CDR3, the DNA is TGTGCCAGCAGCTTAGATACAGGGTCAGTTTACGAGCAGTACGTC. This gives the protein CASSLDTGSVYEQYV.